One sample yielded the 6 T cell receptor beta chains listed below, sequenced in a study of T cells in Graves' hyperthyroidism and ophthalmopathy. From RNA transcripts, TCR beta CDR3 regions were amplified. RT-PCR in the first round (using the HTBI primer set) targeted the TCR CDR3. TCRdb re-analysed the multiplex PCR reads in MiXCR, keeping a single row per CDR3 protein. The repertoire includes over 500,000 distinct CDR3 sequences, 11% to 15% of them detected once, and roughly 13% sits in the top ten. Sequencing input: blood. The receptors originated from a woman between 35 and 50 years old with Graves' hyperthyroidism.

There are a few counts of this clonotype. The J gene is TRBJ2-2, the V gene TRBV12-3 or TRBV12-4; 12 bases align to TRBD2. Trimming took 6 bases from V and 6 from J; bases not matched to a gene: 29. The CDR3 sequence is 23 residues long. The CDR3 coding sequence is TGTGCCAGCAGCCACCTTGGGGGAATCTCGACTAGCGGGAGAAGTAAGCGGGCCGGGGAGCTGTTTTTT. This encodes CASSHLGGISTSGRSKRAGELFF.

This clonotype showed up many times. The gene calls are TRBV6-1 and TRBJ2-7; 8 nucleotides align to TRBD1. This CDR3 has 14 amino acids. CDR1 and CDR2 from the germline V gene are MNHNS and SASEGT. Trimming cost V 4 bases and J 1 base; bases outside gene matches: 3. The CDR3 loop reads CASSADRGSYEQYF. Written as DNA, the CDR3 is TGTGCCAGCAGTGCAGACAGGGGTTCCTACGAGCAGTACTTC.

This clonotype was recorded a few times. The V gene is TRBV3-1, the J gene TRBJ2-2; TRBD1 aligns across 10 bases. This CDR3 is built from 19 residues. Per germline, CDR1 LGHDT and CDR2 YNNKEL (reference sequence). V lost 4 bases, J lost 3 bases, and 14 bases stayed unmatched. Here the CDR3 DNA reads TGTGCCAGCAGCCTGGTCCCGGGACAGGGGTTTGGCCACACCGGGGAGCTGTTTTTT. Protein product: CASSLVPGQGFGHTGELFF.

This clonotype was observed a handful of times. V gene TRBV29-1 combines with J gene TRBJ2-3, with D possibly matching TRBD1 (5 bases). The germline gives CDR1 SQVTM, CDR2 ANQGSEA. CDR3 length: 14 residues. Trimming left V 6 bases short and J 4 bases short, with 17 bases between. The DNA of the CDR3 is TGCAGCGTAACAAAGGGGTCCACCTCAGATACGCAGTATTTT. It specifies CSVTKGSTSDTQYF.

The CDR3 here is CASSGRAGRETQYF. In DNA form, the CDR3 reads TGTGCCAGCAGTGGAAGGGCGGGGAGAGAGACCCAGTACTTC. J is TRBJ2-5 and V is TRBV25-1, with D maybe TRBD2 (6 bases). The CDR3 is made up of 14 amino acids. V dropped 4 bases and J dropped 4 bases, with 13 bases sitting between them. CDR1 is MGHDK, CDR2 SYGVNS, per germline.

The rearrangement uses TRBV20-1 and TRBJ2-1, with a tentative D call TRBD2 (6 bases). Germline V lookup: CDR1 DFQATT, CDR2 SNEGSKA (reference sequence). The ends were cut back, 7 bases at V and 0 bases at J, with 10 bases in the middle. This CDR3 is built from 13 residues. The CDR3 DNA reads TGCAGTGACGGGACTCGCTCCTACAATGAGCAGTTCTTC. Its protein product is CSDGTRSYNEQFF.